This passage covers 13 T cell receptor beta chains from one sample sequenced in a study of CD8 T cells in Susac syndrome. RNA in amounts of roughly 0.5 to 1 ug was reverse transcribed with random hexamers. TCRdb ran MiXCR on the immunoSEQ multiplex PCR reads and lists one entry per CDR3 protein. In the table there are around 270,000 distinct CDR3 sequences, approximately 85% of which are singletons. The sequenced sample consisted of CD8+ T cells from PBMCs. The origin of the receptors is a human donor with multiple sclerosis.

The chain employs TRBV19 and TRBJ2-3, with 7 bases matching TRBD1. This CDR3 region has 15 residues. Germline V gene sequence: CDR1 LNHDA, CDR2 SQIVND (reference sequence). The V segment lost 6 bases and the J segment 5 bases; nucleotides outside the gene matches: 11. Here the CDR3 reads CASSRDRDDLDTQYF. DNA of the CDR3: TGTGCCAGTAGCCGCGACAGGGACGACTTAGATACGCAGTATTTT.

For this clonotype: The junction differs from germline at one of its ends, possibly a read error. Here the CDR3 reads CANSHLTSVSYNEQFF. In nucleotides, the CDR3 is TGCGCCAACAGCCATTTGACTAGCGTCTCCTACAATGAGCAGTTCTTC. The J gene is TRBJ2-1, the V gene TRBV4-3, with 8 nucleotides matching TRBD2. The V gene's germline CDR1 is LGHNA and CDR2 YSLEER. This CDR3 spans 16 amino acids.

The chain couples TRBV10-2 to TRBJ2-5; 16 bases agree with TRBD2. V shed 7 bases and J 5 bases; nucleotides not matched to a gene: 4. CDR1 and CDR2 from the germline V gene are WSHSY and SAAADI. This CDR3 region has 15 residues. The CDR3 nucleotides are TGCGCCAGCATGGGGGGACTAGCGGGAGGGGAGACCCAGTACTTC. Its protein product is CASMGGLAGGETQYF.

This chain uses TRBV12-3 or TRBV12-4 with TRBJ1-2, with D possibly being TRBD1 (5 bases). The CDR3 has 12 amino acids. V lost 1 base to trimming and J lost 12 bases, with 12 bases between them. CDR3 bases: TGTGCCAGCAGTTTAGATCGGGACGGGCACACCTTC. Protein sequence: CASSLDRDGHTF.

CDR3 loop: CATSEHDSYEQYF. The CDR3, as DNA: TGTGCCACCAGTGAGCATGACTCCTACGAGCAGTACTTC. The chain carries TRBV24-1 and TRBJ2-7; D remains ambiguous. V was cut by 4 bases and J by 0 bases, with 6 bases left in between. This CDR3 is 13 amino acids long. Germline-derived CDR1 and CDR2 are KGHDR and SFDVKD.

The chain joins TRBV13 to TRBJ2-7; 9 nucleotides match TRBD1. There are 16 residues in the CDR3. Germline-derived CDR1 and CDR2 are PRHDT and FYEKMQ (reference sequence). Trimming at V came to 5 bases and at J to 4 bases, leaving 12 bases not matched to a gene. The CDR3 here is CASSLHPGQGEYEQYF. The CDR3 DNA sequence: TGTGCCAGCAGCCTCCATCCGGGACAGGGTGAATACGAGCAGTACTTC.

This chain uses TRBV6-5 with TRBJ1-1; TRBD1 agrees at 7 bases. The CDR3 loop spans 14 amino acids. Germline V gene sequence: CDR1 MNHEY, CDR2 SVGAGI. Trimming removed 6 bases from V and 5 bases from J; junction bases left unmatched: 9. The CDR3 sequence is CASSRQGEGTEAFF. The CDR3 DNA reads as TGTGCCAGCAGCCGACAGGGCGAGGGGACTGAAGCTTTCTTT.

This chain links TRBV25-1 with TRBJ1-1; 8 bases line up with TRBD1. This CDR3 is 14 amino acids long. The junction had 1 base not matched to a gene; V was cut back by 4 bases and J by 0 bases. The V gene's germline CDR1 is MGHDK and CDR2 SYGVNS. The DNA of the CDR3 is TGTGCCAGCAGTGCGACAGGGGTGAACACTGAAGCTTTCTTT. Amino acids: CASSATGVNTEAFF.

The V gene is TRBV10-3, the J gene TRBJ2-7; 7 nucleotides match TRBD1. This CDR3 spans 13 amino acids. V lost 6 bases, J lost 1 base, and 3 bases stayed unmatched. Germline CDR1 and CDR2: ENHRY and SYGVKD. The CDR3 is CAIRPGQSYEQYF. CDR3 nucleotides: TGTGCCATCAGACCGGGACAGTCCTACGAGCAGTACTTC.

The V and J genes are TRBV6-2 or TRBV6-3 and TRBJ1-1; D is unclear. This CDR3 is built from 15 residues. Germline loops: CDR1 MNHEY, CDR2 SVGEGT. V shed 2 bases and J shed 0 bases, with 10 bases lying between them. Written as DNA, the CDR3 is TGTGCCAGCAGTTACGAGGTCGGCATGAACACTGAAGCTTTCTTT. It yields the protein CASSYEVGMNTEAFF.

This rearrangement joins TRBV10-3 to TRBJ2-3; TRBD2 aligns across 7 bases. The CDR3 length is 15 residues. Per the germline V gene, CDR1 is ENHRY and CDR2 is SYGVKD. J gave up 4 bases and V 7 bases, and 11 bases lay outside the gene matches. CDR3 in DNA: TGTGCCATCAACGGCGGGCGGGGAGGGGCAGATACGCAGTATTTT. Translation: CAINGGRGGADTQYF.

Notes on this clonotype: Germline and junction disagree at one end, which may indicate a read error. J is TRBJ2-7 and V is TRBV28, with TRBD2 matching 8 bases. The CDR3 extends over 13 amino acids. In germline, CDR1 is MDHEN, CDR2 SYDVKM. The CDR3 DNA reads as TGTGCCAGCAGCTTATCCGGGACTAGCGAGCAGTACTTC. Residues: CASSLSGTSEQYF.

V gene TRBV6-2 or TRBV6-3 combines with J gene TRBJ2-7, with 7 bases lining up with TRBD1. The germline V gene has CDR1 MNHEY and CDR2 SVGEGT. The CDR3 sequence is 14 residues long. Trimming removed 2 bases from V and 4 bases from J; junction bases left unmatched: 5. The CDR3: CASSYSARGYEQYF. The CDR3 nucleotides are TGTGCCAGCAGTTACAGCGCCAGGGGGTACGAGCAGTACTTC.